The 14 T cell receptor beta chains below come from one sample, sequenced in a study of vaccination effects on CD4 cells after COVID-19. Clones were read by immunoSEQ multiplex PCR, and TCRdb kept only the in-frame ones, dropping some. The profile shows tens of thousands of clones, roughly 73% of them singletons. Their antigens are not known. Peptide-pool stimulation followed by sequencing identified expanded antigen-specific CD4+ clonotypes in the ViraFEST assay. Culture lasted 10 days before CD4+ T cell isolation. Nucleocapsid antibody tests were negative, and the vaccine recipients had no prior SARS-CoV-2 infection. Sequenced here: CD4+ T cells from PBMCs cultured with HCoV-OC43 spike peptides, sampled before COVID-19 vaccination. Specified subset: HCoV-OC43 spike overlapping peptide pool stimulation. The receptors derive from a human donor who received a COVID-19 vaccine.

The chain carries TRBV9 and TRBJ2-3, with 8 nucleotides matching TRBD1. In germline, CDR1 is SGDLS, CDR2 YYNGEE. This CDR3 has 15 residues. With V trimmed by 4 bases and J by 4 bases, 8 bases remained unmatched. CDR3 in amino acids: CASSPQGALPDTQYF. The CDR3 nucleotides read TGTGCCAGCAGCCCGCAGGGGGCCCTTCCAGATACGCAGTATTTT.

The V gene is TRBV19, the J gene TRBJ1-2, with D unclear. The CDR3 spans 14 residues. CDR1 and CDR2 from the germline V gene are LNHDA and SQIVND (reference sequence). With 3 bases removed from V and 0 bases from J, the gap between germline ends came to 8 bases. CDR3 in DNA: TGTGCCAGTAGTATCGGCCGTGCTAACTATGGCTACACCTTC. As protein: CASSIGRANYGYTF.

The chain couples TRBV6-5 to TRBJ2-5, with 9 bases matching TRBD1. Losses at the gene ends were 5 bases for V and 4 bases for J; bases not matched to a gene: 8. This CDR3 is built from 15 residues. Germline V gives CDR1 MNHEY, CDR2 SVGAGI. The CDR3 nucleotides read TGTGCCAGCAGTCAGGCCGGGACAGGGCGAGAGACCCAGTACTTC. Encoded protein: CASSQAGTGRETQYF.

V usage is TRBV6-5 and J usage is TRBJ2-7; tentatively, D is TRBD1 or TRBD2 (6 bases each). The V end was cut by 6 bases, the J end by 2 bases, with 11 bases between. CDR1 MNHEY and CDR2 SVGAGI come from the germline V gene. The CDR3 is 13 amino acids. CDR3 loop: CASRGGGPYEQYV. The CDR3 DNA sequence: TGTGCCAGCAGAGGGGGAGGCCCCTACGAGCAGTACGTC.

This clone has a handful of counts. This chain uses TRBV12-3 or TRBV12-4 with TRBJ1-2; TRBD1 agrees at 7 bases. With V trimmed by 8 bases and J by 6 bases, 9 bases remained unmatched. The CDR3 runs to 13 residues. CDR3 in DNA: TGTGCCAGCCGCCGGGACAGTTATAATGGCTACACCTTC. Translated: CASRRDSYNGYTF.

V usage is TRBV28 and J usage is TRBJ1-5, with D possibly TRBD1 on 6 matching bases. There are 17 residues in the CDR3. Trimming pared 4 bases from V and 1 base from J, leaving 17 bases between. Germline CDR1 is MDHEN and CDR2 is SYDVKM. The CDR3 is CASSSPRGDWSNQPQHF. CDR3 nucleotide sequence: TGTGCCAGCAGTTCGCCGAGGGGGGACTGGAGCAATCAGCCCCAGCATTTT.

The chain recombines TRBV28 with TRBJ1-2; TRBD1 matches 7 bases. Germline assignment: CDR1 MDHEN and CDR2 SYDVKM. This CDR3 is built from 15 residues. V was clipped by 8 bases and J by 4 bases; unmatched bases: 13. The CDR3 DNA follows: TGTGCCAGCTTTGGAAGGGCAGGGGGTATCTATGGCTACACCTTC. It translates to CASFGRAGGIYGYTF.

In nucleotides, the CDR3 is TGTGCCACCAGTGATTTGACAGGGACAGATACGCAGTATTTT. Its translation: CATSDLTGTDTQYF. The rearrangement joins TRBV24-1 to TRBJ2-3; maybe TRBD1 (6 bases). V was cut by 0 bases and J by 3 bases, with 6 bases left in between. Germline-derived CDR1 and CDR2 are KGHDR and SFDVKD. The CDR3 length is 14 residues.

J is TRBJ2-1 and V is TRBV7-3; TRBD2 is a possible D gene (5 bases). The ends were cut back, 5 bases at V and 0 bases at J, with 20 bases in the middle. The germline CDR1 and CDR2 sequences are SGHTA and FQGTGA. The CDR3 consists of 18 residues. The CDR3 sequence: CASSAPSGKITSYNEQFF. CDR3 coding DNA: TGTGCCAGCAGCGCACCTTCGGGGAAAATTACCTCCTACAATGAGCAGTTCTTC. The whole variable domain, filled in from reference TRBV7-3 and TRBJ2-1, reads GAGVSQTPSNKVTEKGKYVELRCDPISGHTALYWYRQSLGQGPEFLIYFQGTGAADDSGLPNDRFFAVRPEGSVSTLKIQRTERGDSAVYLCASSAPSGKITSYNEQFFGPGTRLTVL.

This sequence joins TRBV18 and TRBJ1-5, with 9 bases lining up with TRBD1. The CDR3 is 16 amino acids. V lost 2 bases and J lost 5; bases outside the gene matches: 7. The germline CDR1 and CDR2 sequences are KGHSH and LQKENI. The CDR3 DNA follows: TGTGCCAGCTCACCAATGAACAGGGGGCGCGATCAGCCCCAGCATTTT. Translating gives CASSPMNRGRDQPQHF.

In this sample, this clone turned up a few times. CDR3 DNA sequence: TGCGCCAGCAGGGACCAGCTCGGGGAGCAGTACGTC. It translates to CASRDQLGEQYV. The V call is TRBV5-1, the J call TRBJ2-7, with D unclear. CDR3 length: 12 amino acids. The V end was cut by 5 bases, the J end by 7 bases, with 13 bases between. Germline-derived CDR1 and CDR2 are SGHRS and YFSETQ.

This clone turned up a few times. This chain uses TRBV7-3 with TRBJ2-1; D is possibly TRBD2 (6 bases). Germline-derived CDR1 and CDR2 are SGHTA and FQGTGA. This CDR3 region has 13 residues. V lost 4 bases to trimming and J lost 9 bases, with 13 bases between them. CDR3 in amino acids: CASSWSRGAEQFF. The CDR3 DNA reads as TGTGCCAGCAGCTGGAGTCGCGGGGCTGAGCAGTTCTTC.

The rearrangement uses TRBV5-8 and TRBJ1-4; TRBD1 matches at 10 bases. V lost 4 bases and J lost 6; bases outside the gene matches: 9. This CDR3 is 16 amino acids long. CDR1 is SGHTS and CDR2 is YDEGEE in the germline V gene. The CDR3 protein is CASSNGQGVWDEKLFF. The CDR3 DNA reads TGTGCCAGCAGCAACGGACAGGGGGTTTGGGATGAAAAACTGTTTTTT.

This clone is a singleton in its sample. The rearrangement links TRBV2 to TRBJ1-2; the D gene is possibly TRBD1 (5 bases). The CDR3 extends over 16 amino acids. Germline lookup yields CDR1 SNHLY and CDR2 FYNNEI. Trimming removed 7 bases at V and 3 bases at J, with 21 bases between. For the CDR3, the DNA is TGTGCCAGCAACCGAATGAGGGGTCAAGCACACTATGGCTACACCTTC. Amino acid sequence: CASNRMRGQAHYGYTF.